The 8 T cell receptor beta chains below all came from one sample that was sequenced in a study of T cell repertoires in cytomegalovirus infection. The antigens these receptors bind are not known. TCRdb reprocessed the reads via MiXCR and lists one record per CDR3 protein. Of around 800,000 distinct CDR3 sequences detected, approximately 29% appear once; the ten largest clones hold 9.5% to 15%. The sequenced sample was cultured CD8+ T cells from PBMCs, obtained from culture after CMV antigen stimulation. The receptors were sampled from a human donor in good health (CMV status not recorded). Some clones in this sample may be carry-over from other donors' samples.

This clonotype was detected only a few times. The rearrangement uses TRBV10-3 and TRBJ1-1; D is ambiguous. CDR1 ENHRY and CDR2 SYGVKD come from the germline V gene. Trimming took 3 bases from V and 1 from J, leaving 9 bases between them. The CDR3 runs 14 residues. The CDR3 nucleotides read TGTGCCATCAGTGATTTTGACAAGAACACTGAAGCTTTCTTT. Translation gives CAISDFDKNTEAFF.

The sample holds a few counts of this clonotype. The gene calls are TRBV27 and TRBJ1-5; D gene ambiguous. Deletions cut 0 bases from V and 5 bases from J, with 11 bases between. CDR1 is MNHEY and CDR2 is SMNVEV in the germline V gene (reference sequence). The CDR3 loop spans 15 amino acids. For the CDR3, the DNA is TGTGCCAGCAGTTTATCGTGGGAGGGAGATCAGCCCCAGCATTTT. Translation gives CASSLSWEGDQPQHF.

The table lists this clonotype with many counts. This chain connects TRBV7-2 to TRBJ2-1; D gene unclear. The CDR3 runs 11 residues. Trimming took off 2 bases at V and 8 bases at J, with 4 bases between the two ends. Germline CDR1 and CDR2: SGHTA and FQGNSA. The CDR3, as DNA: TGTGCCAGCAGCTTAATTGATGAGCAGTTCTTC. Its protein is CASSLIDEQFF.

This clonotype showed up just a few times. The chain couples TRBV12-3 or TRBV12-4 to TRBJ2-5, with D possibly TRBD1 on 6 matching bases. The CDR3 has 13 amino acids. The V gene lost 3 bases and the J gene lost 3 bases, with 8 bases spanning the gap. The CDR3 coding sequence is TGTGCCAGCAGTTTGGACAGCGAAGAGACCCAGTACTTC. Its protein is CASSLDSEETQYF.

Written as DNA, the CDR3 is TGCGCCAGCAGCTCACCACCACAGGGGCCCTATGAGAATGAGCAGTTCTTC. Translation: CASSSPPQGPYENEQFF. The V and J genes are TRBV5-1 and TRBJ2-1; 7 nucleotides agree with TRBD1. The CDR3 has 17 amino acids. Looked up from germline, CDR1 is SGHRS and CDR2 is YFSETQ. Trimming took 3 bases from V and 7 from J; bases not matched to a gene: 16. The full variable domain, its missing parts supplied by reference TRBV5-1 and TRBJ2-1, is KAGVTQTPRYLIKTRGQQVTLSCSPISGHRSVSWYQQTPGQGLQFLFEYFSETQRNKGNFPGRFSGRQFSNSRSEMNVSTLELGDSALYLCASSSPPQGPYENEQFFGPGTRLTVL.

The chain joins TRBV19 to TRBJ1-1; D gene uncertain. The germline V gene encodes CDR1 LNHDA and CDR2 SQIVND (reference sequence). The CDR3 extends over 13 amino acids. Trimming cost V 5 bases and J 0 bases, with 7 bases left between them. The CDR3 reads CASSADVNTEAFF. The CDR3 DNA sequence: TGTGCCAGTAGTGCGGACGTGAACACTGAAGCTTTCTTT.

The CDR3: CASSSKPKGLAGRNTGELFF. CDR3 sequence (DNA): TGTGCCAGCAGCTCCAAACCAAAGGGACTAGCGGGCCGGAACACCGGGGAGCTGTTTTTT. This chain uses TRBV7-9 with TRBJ2-2; 12 nucleotides align to TRBD2. Germline assignment: CDR1 SEHNR and CDR2 FQNEAQ (reference sequence). This CDR3 spans 20 amino acids. Trimming removed 4 bases from V and 1 base from J; junction bases left unmatched: 13.

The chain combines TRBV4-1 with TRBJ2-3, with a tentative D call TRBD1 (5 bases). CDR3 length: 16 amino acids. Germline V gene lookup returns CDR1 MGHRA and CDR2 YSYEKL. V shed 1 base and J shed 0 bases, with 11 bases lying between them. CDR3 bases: TGCGCCAGCAGCCAAGTTCAGGGAACTAGCACAGATACGCAGTATTTT. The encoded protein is CASSQVQGTSTDTQYF.